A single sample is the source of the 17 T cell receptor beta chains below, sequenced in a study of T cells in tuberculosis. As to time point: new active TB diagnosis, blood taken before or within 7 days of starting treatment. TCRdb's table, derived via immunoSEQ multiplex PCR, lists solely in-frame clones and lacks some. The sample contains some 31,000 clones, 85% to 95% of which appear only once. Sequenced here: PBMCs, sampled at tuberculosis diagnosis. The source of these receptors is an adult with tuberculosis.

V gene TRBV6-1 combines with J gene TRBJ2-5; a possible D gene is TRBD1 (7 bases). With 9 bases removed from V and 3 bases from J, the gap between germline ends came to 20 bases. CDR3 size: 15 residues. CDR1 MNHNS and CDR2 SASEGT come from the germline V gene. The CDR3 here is CASQEEGARKETQYF. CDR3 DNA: TGTGCCAGTCAGGAGGAGGGGGCGCGGAAAGAGACCCAGTACTTC.

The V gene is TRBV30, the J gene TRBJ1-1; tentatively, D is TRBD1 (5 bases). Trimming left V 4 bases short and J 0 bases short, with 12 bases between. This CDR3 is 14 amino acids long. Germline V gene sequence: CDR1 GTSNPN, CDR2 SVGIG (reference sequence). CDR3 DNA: TGTGCCTGGAAACCAGGGCTCGTGAACACTGAAGCTTTCTTT. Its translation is CAWKPGLVNTEAFF.

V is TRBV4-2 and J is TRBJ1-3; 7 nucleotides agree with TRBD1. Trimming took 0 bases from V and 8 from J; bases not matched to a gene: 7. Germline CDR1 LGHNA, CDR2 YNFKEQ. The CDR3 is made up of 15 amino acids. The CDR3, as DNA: TGTGCCAGCAGCCAAGATCGACAGGGTATAGACACCATATATTTT. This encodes CASSQDRQGIDTIYF.

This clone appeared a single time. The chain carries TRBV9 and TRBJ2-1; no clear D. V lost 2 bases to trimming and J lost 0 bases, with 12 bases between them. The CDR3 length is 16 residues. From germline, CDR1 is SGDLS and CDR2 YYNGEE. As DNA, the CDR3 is TGTGCCAGCAGCGTTTATTCTATTAGCTCCTACAATGAGCAGTTCTTC. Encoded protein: CASSVYSISSYNEQFF.

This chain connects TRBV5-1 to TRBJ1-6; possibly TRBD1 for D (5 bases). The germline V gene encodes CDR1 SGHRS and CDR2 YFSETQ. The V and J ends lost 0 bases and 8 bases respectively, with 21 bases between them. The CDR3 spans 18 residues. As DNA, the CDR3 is TGCGCCAGCAGCTTGGCCGGGACTATACTCCATCGGGATTCACCCCTCCACTTT. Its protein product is CASSLAGTILHRDSPLHF.

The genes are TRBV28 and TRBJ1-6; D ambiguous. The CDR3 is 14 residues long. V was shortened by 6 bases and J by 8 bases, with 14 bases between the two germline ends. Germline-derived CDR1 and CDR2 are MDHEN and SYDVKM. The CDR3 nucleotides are TGTGCCAGCAGCCGGGAGGAGTCACATTCACCCCTCCACTTT. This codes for CASSREESHSPLHF.

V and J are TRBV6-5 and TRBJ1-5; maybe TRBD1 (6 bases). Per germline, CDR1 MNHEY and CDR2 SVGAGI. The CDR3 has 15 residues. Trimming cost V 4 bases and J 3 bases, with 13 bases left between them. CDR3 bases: TGTGCCAGCAGTTCGAGGGGGAAGGCCAATCAGCCCCAGCATTTT. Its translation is CASSSRGKANQPQHF.

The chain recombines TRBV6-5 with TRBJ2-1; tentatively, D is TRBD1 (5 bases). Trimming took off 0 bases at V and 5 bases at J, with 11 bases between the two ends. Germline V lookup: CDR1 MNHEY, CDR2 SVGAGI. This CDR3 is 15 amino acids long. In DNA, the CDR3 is TGTGCCAGCAGTTACTCGATGTCAGGGCACAATGAGCAGTTCTTC. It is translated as CASSYSMSGHNEQFF.

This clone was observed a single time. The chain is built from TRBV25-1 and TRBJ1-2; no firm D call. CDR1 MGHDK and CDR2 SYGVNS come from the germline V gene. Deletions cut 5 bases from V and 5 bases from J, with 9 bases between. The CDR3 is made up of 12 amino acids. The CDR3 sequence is CASSKPSYGYTF. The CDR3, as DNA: TGTGCCAGCAGTAAGCCCTCTTATGGCTACACCTTC.

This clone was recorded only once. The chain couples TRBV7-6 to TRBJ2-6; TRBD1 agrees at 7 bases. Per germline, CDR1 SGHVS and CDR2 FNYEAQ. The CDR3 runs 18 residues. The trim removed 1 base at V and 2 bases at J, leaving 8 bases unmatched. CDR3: CASSLDAGGGPGANVLTF. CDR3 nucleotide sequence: TGTGCCAGCAGCTTAGACGCAGGGGGTGGACCTGGGGCCAACGTCCTGACTTTC. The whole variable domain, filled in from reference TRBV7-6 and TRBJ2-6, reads GAGVSQSPRYKVTKRGQDVALRCDPISGHVSLYWYRQALGQGPEFLTYFNYEAQQDKSGLPNDRFSAERPEGSISTLTIQRTEQRDSAMYRCASSLDAGGGPGANVLTFGAGSRLTVL.

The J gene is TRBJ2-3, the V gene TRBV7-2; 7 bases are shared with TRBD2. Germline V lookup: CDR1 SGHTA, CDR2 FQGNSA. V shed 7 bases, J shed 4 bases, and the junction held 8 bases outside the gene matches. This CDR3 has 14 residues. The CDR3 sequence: CASKLRGGADTQYF. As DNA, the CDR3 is TGTGCCAGCAAGCTCCGTGGGGGGGCAGATACGCAGTATTTT.

The CDR3 protein is CASSFPGVEQYV. CDR3 sequence (DNA): TGTGCCAGCAGTTTCCCCGGGGTCGAGCAGTACGTC. V usage is TRBV28 and J usage is TRBJ2-7; a possible D gene is TRBD2 (5 bases). The V and J ends lost 3 bases and 6 bases respectively, with 9 bases between them. Germline loops: CDR1 MDHEN, CDR2 SYDVKM. CDR3 length equals 12 residues.

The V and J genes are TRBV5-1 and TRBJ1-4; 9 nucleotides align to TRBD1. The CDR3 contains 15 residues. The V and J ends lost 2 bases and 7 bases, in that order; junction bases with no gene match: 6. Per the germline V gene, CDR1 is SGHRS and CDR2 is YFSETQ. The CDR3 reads CASSFLQGAAEKLFF. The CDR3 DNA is TGCGCCAGCAGCTTTTTACAGGGGGCGGCTGAAAAACTGTTTTTT. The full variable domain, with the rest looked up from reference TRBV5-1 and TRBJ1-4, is KAGVTQTPRYLIKTRGQQVTLSCSPISGHRSVSWYQQTPGQGLQFLFEYFSETQRNKGNFPGRFSGRQFSNSRSEMNVSTLELGDSALYLCASSFLQGAAEKLFFGSGTQLSVL.

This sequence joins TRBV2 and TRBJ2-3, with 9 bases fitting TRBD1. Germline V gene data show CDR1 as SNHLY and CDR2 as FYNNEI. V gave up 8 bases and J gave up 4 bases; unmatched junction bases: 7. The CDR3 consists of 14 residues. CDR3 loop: CASGGQGFADTQYF. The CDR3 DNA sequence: TGTGCCAGCGGCGGACAGGGGTTTGCAGATACGCAGTATTTT.

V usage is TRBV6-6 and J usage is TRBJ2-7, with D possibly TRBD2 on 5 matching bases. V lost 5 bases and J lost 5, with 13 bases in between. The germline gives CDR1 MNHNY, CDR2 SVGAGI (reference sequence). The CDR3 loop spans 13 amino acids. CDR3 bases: TGTGCCAGCAGTAAACATGGGCGGGACGAGCAGTACGTC. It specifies CASSKHGRDEQYV.

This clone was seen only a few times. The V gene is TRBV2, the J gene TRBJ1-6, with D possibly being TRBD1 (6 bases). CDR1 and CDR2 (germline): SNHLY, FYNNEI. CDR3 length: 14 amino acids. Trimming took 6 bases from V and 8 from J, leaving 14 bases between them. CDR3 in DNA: TGTGCCAGCAGCGGACAGCCTCAGGATTCACCCCTCCACTTT. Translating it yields CASSGQPQDSPLHF.

The DNA for the CDR3 is TGCGCCAGCAGCCCTAGACAGGGCCCCAGCAATCAGCCCCAGCATTTT. Its translation: CASSPRQGPSNQPQHF. This chain joins TRBV4-1 and TRBJ1-5; 7 bases fit TRBD1. The CDR3 spans 16 residues. V lost 4 bases, J lost 1 base, and 7 bases stayed unmatched. From germline, CDR1 is MGHRA and CDR2 YSYEKL.